The present TCR beta chain was sequenced within a study of PD-1 blockade in classical Hodgkin lymphoma. Every patient was affected by relapse after autologous stem cell transplantation, while exposure to brentuximab vedotin was not uniform. Produced via immunoSEQ multiplex PCR; TCRdb's table is partial and in-frame only. The table shows about 85,000 clones, with nearly 95% occurring only once. V lost 0 bases and J 5 bases, leaving 11 bases between the germline ends. Per germline, CDR1 SGDLS and CDR2 YYNGEE. This CDR3 spans 14 amino acids. This TCR derives from a human donor with classical Hodgkin lymphoma. The chain is built from TRBV9 and TRBJ2-5; TRBD1 or TRBD2 may be the D gene (5 bases each). The specimen was peripheral blood mononuclear cells (PBMCs), collected before the second cycle of nivolumab. CDR3: CASSVVGTGETQYF. The CDR3 coding sequence is TGTGCCAGCAGCGTAGTAGGGACGGGGGAGACCCAGTACTTC.